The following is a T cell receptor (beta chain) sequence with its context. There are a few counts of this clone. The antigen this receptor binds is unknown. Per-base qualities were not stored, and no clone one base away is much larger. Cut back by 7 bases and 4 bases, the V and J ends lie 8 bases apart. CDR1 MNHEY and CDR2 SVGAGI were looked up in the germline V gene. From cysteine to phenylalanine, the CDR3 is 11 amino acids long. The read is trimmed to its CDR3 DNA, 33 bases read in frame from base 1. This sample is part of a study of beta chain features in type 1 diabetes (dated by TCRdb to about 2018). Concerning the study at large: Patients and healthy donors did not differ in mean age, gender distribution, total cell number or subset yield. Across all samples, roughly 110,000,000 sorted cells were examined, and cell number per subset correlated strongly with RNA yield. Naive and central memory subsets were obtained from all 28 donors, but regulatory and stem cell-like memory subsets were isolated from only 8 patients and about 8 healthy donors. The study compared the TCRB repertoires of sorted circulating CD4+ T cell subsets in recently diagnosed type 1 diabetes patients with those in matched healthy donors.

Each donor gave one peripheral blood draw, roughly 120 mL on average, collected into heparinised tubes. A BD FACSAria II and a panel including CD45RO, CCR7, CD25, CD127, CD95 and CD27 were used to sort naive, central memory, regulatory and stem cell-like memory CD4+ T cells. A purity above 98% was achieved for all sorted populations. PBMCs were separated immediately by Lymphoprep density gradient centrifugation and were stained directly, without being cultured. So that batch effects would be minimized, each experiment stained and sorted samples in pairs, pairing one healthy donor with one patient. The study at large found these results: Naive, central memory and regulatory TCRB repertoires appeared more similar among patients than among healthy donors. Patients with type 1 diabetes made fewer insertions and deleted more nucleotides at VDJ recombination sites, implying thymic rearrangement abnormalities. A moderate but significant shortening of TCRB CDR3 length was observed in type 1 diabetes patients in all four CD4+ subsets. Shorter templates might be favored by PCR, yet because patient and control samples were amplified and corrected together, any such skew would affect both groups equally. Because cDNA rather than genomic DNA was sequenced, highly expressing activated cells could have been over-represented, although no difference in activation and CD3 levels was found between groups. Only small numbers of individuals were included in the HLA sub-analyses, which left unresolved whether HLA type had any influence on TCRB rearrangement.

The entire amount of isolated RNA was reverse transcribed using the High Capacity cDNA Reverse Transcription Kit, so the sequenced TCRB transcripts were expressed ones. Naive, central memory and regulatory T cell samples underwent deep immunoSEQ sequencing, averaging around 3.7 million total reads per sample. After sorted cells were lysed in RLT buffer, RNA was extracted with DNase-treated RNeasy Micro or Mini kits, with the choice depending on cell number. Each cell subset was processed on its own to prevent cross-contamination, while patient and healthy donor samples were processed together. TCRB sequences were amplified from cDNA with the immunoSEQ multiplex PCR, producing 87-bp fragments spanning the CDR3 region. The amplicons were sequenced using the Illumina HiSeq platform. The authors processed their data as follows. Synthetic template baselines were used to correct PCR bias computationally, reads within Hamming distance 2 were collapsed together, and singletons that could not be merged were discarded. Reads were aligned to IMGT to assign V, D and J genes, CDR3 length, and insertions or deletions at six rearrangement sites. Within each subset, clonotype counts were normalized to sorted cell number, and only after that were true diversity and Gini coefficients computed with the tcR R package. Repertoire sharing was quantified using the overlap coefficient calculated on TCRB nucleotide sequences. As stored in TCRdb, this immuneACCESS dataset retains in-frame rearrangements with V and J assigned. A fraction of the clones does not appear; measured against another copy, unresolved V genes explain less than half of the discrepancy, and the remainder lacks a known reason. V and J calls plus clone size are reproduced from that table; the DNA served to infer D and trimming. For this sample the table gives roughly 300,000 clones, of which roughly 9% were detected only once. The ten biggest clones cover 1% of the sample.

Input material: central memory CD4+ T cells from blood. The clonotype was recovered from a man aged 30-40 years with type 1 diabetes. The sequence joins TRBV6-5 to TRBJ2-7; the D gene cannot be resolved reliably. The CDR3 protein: CASKAAYEQYF. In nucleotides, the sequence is TGTGCCAGCAAAGCAGCATACGAGCAGTACTTC.